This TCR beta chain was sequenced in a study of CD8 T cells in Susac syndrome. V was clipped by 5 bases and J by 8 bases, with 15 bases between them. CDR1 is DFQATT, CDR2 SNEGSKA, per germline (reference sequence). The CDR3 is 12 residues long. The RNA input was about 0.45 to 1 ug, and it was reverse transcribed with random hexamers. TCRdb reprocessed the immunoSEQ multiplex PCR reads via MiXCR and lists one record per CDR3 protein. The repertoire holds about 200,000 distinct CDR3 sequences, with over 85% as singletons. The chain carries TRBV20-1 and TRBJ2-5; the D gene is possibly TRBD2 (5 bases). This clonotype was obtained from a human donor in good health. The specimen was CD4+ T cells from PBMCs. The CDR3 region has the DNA TGCAGTGCTGCGGGTGGCCATCGTACCCAGTACTTC. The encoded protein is CSAAGGHRTQYF.